The 24 T cell receptor beta chains below were found in one sample sequenced in a study of cytotoxic CD8 clonotypes in ibrutinib-treated CLL. Only in-frame clones appear in the TCRdb table, and some are missing; sequencing was by immunoSEQ multiplex PCR. The sample consists of about 39,000 clones, approximately 67% of them appearing once. This material consisted of PBMCs, taken at disease progression, from a patient treated with ibrutinib. The receptors originated from a human donor with chronic lymphocytic leukemia.

V gene TRBV30 combines with J gene TRBJ2-7, with 8 nucleotides matching TRBD1. This CDR3 has 15 amino acids. The junction had 10 bases not matched to a gene; V was cut back by 3 bases and J by 3 bases. Germline lookup yields CDR1 GTSNPN and CDR2 SVGIG (reference sequence). As DNA, the CDR3 is TGTGCCTGGAGGTCCAACCGGGACAGGCTCTACGAGCAGTACTTC. This gives the protein CAWRSNRDRLYEQYF.

The rearrangement links TRBV4-3 to TRBJ2-7; no definite D call. This CDR3 region has 13 residues. V lost 4 bases, J lost 3 bases, and 10 bases lay in between. CDR1 and CDR2 (germline): LGHNA, YSLEER. The CDR3 sequence is CASSPDTYYEQYF. The CDR3 DNA follows: TGCGCCAGCAGCCCAGACACTTACTACGAGCAGTACTTC.

This rearrangement joins TRBV27 to TRBJ2-1; the D gene is possibly TRBD2 (6 bases). CDR1 is MNHEY and CDR2 is SMNVEV in the germline V gene (reference sequence). This CDR3 has 16 amino acids. V was clipped by 5 bases and J by 5 bases, with 19 bases between them. The CDR3 bases are TGTGCCAGCAGTCGCAAGTGGCCTAGCGAACACAATGAGCAGTTCTTC. It codes for CASSRKWPSEHNEQFF.

In this sample, this clone turned up once. The genes are TRBV7-9 and TRBJ1-2, with a weak D call TRBD1 (5 bases). With 9 bases removed from V and 8 bases from J, the gap between germline ends came to 10 bases. The length of the CDR3 is 10 residues. Germline V gene data show CDR1 as SEHNR and CDR2 as FQNEAQ (reference sequence). The CDR3 region has the DNA TGTGCCAGTTCAGGGTTCGGCTACACCTTC. The encoded protein is CASSGFGYTF.

V gene TRBV7-2 combines with J gene TRBJ1-3, with a possible D match to TRBD1 (5 bases). The CDR3 spans 15 residues. The germline CDR1 and CDR2 sequences are SGHTA and FQGNSA. The germline V and J ends were trimmed by 5 bases and 2 bases, with 13 bases remaining between them. The chain's CDR3 is CASSPAAGAGNTIYF. The CDR3 nucleotides are TGTGCCAGCAGCCCCGCAGCGGGGGCTGGAAACACCATATATTTT.

V usage is TRBV19 and J usage is TRBJ2-5; D gene unclear. The CDR3 sequence is 14 residues long. Germline CDR1 LNHDA, CDR2 SQIVND (reference sequence). V was shortened by 1 base and J by 5 bases, with 11 bases between the two germline ends. The CDR3 reads CASSIGVRLETQYF. The CDR3 bases are TGTGCCAGTAGTATAGGGGTCAGGTTGGAGACCCAGTACTTC.

V gene TRBV7-8 combines with J gene TRBJ2-7, with D possibly called TRBD1 or TRBD2 (5 bases each). CDR1 and CDR2 (germline): SGHVS, FQNEAQ. Trimming pared 5 bases from V and 0 bases from J, leaving 14 bases between. The length of the CDR3 is 15 residues. In DNA form, the CDR3 reads TGTGCCAGCAGCCTATCCGGGACGTCCTCCTACGAGCAGTACTTC. Encoded protein: CASSLSGTSSYEQYF. The full variable domain, in which reference TRBV7-8 and TRBJ2-7 provide the parts outside the CDR3, is GAGVSQSPRYKVAKRGQDVALRCDPISGHVSLFWYQQALGQGPEFLTYFQNEAQLDKSGLPSDRFFAERPEGSVSTLKIQRTQQEDSAVYLCASSLSGTSSYEQYFGPGTRLTVT.

The chain carries TRBV11-2 and TRBJ2-3; the D gene is possibly TRBD1 (6 bases). The CDR3 totals 14 residues. The V end was cut by 4 bases, the J end by 2 bases, with 10 bases between. The germline V gene has CDR1 SGHAT and CDR2 FQNNGV. CDR3: CASSSTGFTDTQYF. Here the CDR3 DNA reads TGTGCCAGCAGCTCCACAGGGTTCACAGATACGCAGTATTTT. Complete variable domain (other parts from reference TRBV11-2 and TRBJ2-3): EAGVAQSPRYKIIEKRQSVAFWCNPISGHATLYWYQQILGQGPKLLIQFQNNGVVDDSQLPKDRFSAERLKGVDSTLKIQPAKLEDSAVYLCASSSTGFTDTQYFGPGTRLTVL.

This clone was counted only a few times. This chain uses TRBV9 with TRBJ2-3; D unresolved. V was shortened by 0 bases and J by 6 bases, with 11 bases between the two germline ends. Germline assignment: CDR1 SGDLS and CDR2 YYNGEE. The CDR3 extends over 14 amino acids. This CDR3 reads CASSVASLGDTQYF. CDR3 DNA sequence: TGTGCCAGCAGCGTAGCTAGTCTCGGGGATACGCAGTATTTT.

This chain links TRBV9 with TRBJ1-4; no reliable D call. The V end lost 3 bases, the J end lost 6 bases, and 12 bases lay between the germline ends. The CDR3 has 14 amino acids. The V gene's germline CDR1 is SGDLS and CDR2 YYNGEE. CDR3 protein: CASSAGPVDEKLFF. The CDR3, as DNA: TGTGCCAGCAGCGCAGGACCGGTCGATGAAAAACTGTTTTTT.

The V call is TRBV25-1, the J call TRBJ2-2; weak D call: TRBD2 (5 bases). V gave up 7 bases and J gave up 7 bases, with 16 bases separating them. The CDR3 is 14 amino acids. CDR1 and CDR2 (germline): MGHDK, SYGVNS. The CDR3 DNA reads as TGTGCCAGCACCTCCCTCCTGGCGGGCGGGGAGCTGTTTTTT. Protein product: CASTSLLAGGELFF.

J is TRBJ2-7 and V is TRBV28; 8 nucleotides agree with TRBD1. Per the germline V gene, CDR1 is MDHEN and CDR2 is SYDVKM. The CDR3 has 13 amino acids. The trim removed 6 bases at V and 4 bases at J, leaving 5 bases unmatched. CDR3 amino acids: CASSRDRRYEQYF. The CDR3 nucleotides are TGTGCCAGCAGCCGGGACAGGCGATACGAGCAGTACTTC. The variable domain in full, completed from reference TRBV28 and TRBJ2-7, reads DVKVTQSSRYLVKRTGEKVFLECVQDMDHENMFWYRQDPGLGLRLIYFSYDVKMKEKGDIPEGYSVSREKKERFSLILESASTNQTSMYLCASSRDRRYEQYFGPGTRLTVT.

The genes are TRBV5-1 and TRBJ2-3, with 10 bases matching TRBD1. There are 15 residues in the CDR3. Germline loops: CDR1 SGHRS, CDR2 YFSETQ. V lost 3 bases to trimming and J lost 6 bases; unmatched junction nucleotides: 7. The CDR3 sequence is CASSWRGTGEDTQYF. For the CDR3, the DNA is TGCGCCAGCAGCTGGAGGGGGACAGGGGAGGATACGCAGTATTTT.

The chain links TRBV10-3 to TRBJ1-4; TRBD1 matches 7 bases. This CDR3 spans 15 amino acids. Germline CDR1 reads ENHRY; CDR2 reads SYGVKD. Trimming took 2 bases from V and 5 from J; bases not matched to a gene: 5. The CDR3 DNA is TGTGCCATCAGTGAGGTGGGACAGCAAAATGAAAAACTGTTTTTT. It specifies CAISEVGQQNEKLFF.

This clone showed up just a few times. The rearrangement links TRBV30 to TRBJ1-2, with 9 bases aligning to TRBD1. Germline V gene data show CDR1 as GTSNPN and CDR2 as SVGIG (reference sequence). The CDR3 is 17 residues long. Trimming took 2 bases from V and 0 from J; bases not matched to a gene: 10. CDR3 loop: CAWSYWGQGDSNYGYTF. CDR3 nucleotides: TGTGCCTGGAGTTACTGGGGACAGGGAGATTCTAACTATGGCTACACCTTC.

This chain links TRBV27 with TRBJ2-2, with D possibly being TRBD2 (5 bases). Germline V gives CDR1 MNHEY, CDR2 SMNVEV (reference sequence). The CDR3 sequence is 17 residues long. Trimming took off 7 bases at V and 4 bases at J, with 22 bases between the two ends. The CDR3, as DNA: TGTGCCAGCACCCTTCGAAGCGGACTTACCTCCACCGGGGAGCTGTTTTTT. This codes for CASTLRSGLTSTGELFF.

V gene TRBV2 combines with J gene TRBJ2-1, with D possibly called TRBD1 or TRBD2 (5 bases each). The CDR3 covers 16 residues. Germline lookup yields CDR1 SNHLY and CDR2 FYNNEI. V lost 0 bases and J lost 10, with 19 bases in between. Here the CDR3 DNA reads TGTGCCAGCAGTGAAGCGGGCGTAGCGCTGAGGGGAGAGCAGTTCTTC. Its translation: CASSEAGVALRGEQFF.

This clone was recorded a few times. V gene TRBV29-1 combines with J gene TRBJ1-2; 8 bases agree with TRBD1. Looked up from germline, CDR1 is SQVTM and CDR2 is ANQGSEA. Trimming took 7 bases from V and 6 from J; bases not matched to a gene: 4. The CDR3 has 11 amino acids. CDR3 coding DNA: TGCAGCGCCAGGACAGGGAATGGCTACACCTTC. As protein: CSARTGNGYTF.

V gene TRBV14 combines with J gene TRBJ1-3; 12 bases match TRBD1. This CDR3 comprises 18 residues. After removal of 2 bases from V and 2 bases from J, the junction contained 7 bases not matched to a gene. Germline CDR1 and CDR2: SGHDN and FVKESK. The CDR3 loop is CASSQTRDRGLTGNTIYF. The CDR3 nucleotides read TGTGCCAGCAGCCAAACCCGGGACAGGGGGCTTACTGGAAACACCATATATTTT.

This clone was picked up one time. The chain has TRBV5-4 and TRBJ2-3; D possibly corresponds to TRBD1 (6 bases). The CDR3 contains 14 residues. In germline, CDR1 is SGHNT, CDR2 YYREEE (reference sequence). The V and J ends lost 1 base and 3 bases respectively, with 9 bases between them. CDR3 DNA sequence: TGTGCCAGCAGCTTGACAGGGCCGACAGATACGCAGTATTTT. This gives the protein CASSLTGPTDTQYF. The variable domain in full, completed from reference TRBV5-4 and TRBJ2-3, reads ETGVTQSPTHLIKTRGQQVTLRCSSQSGHNTVSWYQQALGQGPQFIFQYYREEENGRGNFPPRFSGLQFPNYSSELNVNALELDDSALYLCASSLTGPTDTQYFGPGTRLTVL.

V is TRBV5-4 and J is TRBJ2-7; 8 positions match TRBD2. The V and J ends lost 0 bases and 11 bases, in that order; junction bases with no gene match: 7. CDR3 length: 13 amino acids. Germline V lookup: CDR1 SGHNT, CDR2 YYREEE (reference sequence). The CDR3 nucleotides are TGTGCCAGCAGCTTGGACTCCGGGAGGGCCGAGTACTTC. Translated: CASSLDSGRAEYF.

V gene TRBV7-9 combines with J gene TRBJ2-7, with unresolved D. V was pared by 5 bases and J by 3 bases, with 8 bases between. The germline V gene has CDR1 SEHNR and CDR2 FQNEAQ (reference sequence). The CDR3 loop spans 12 amino acids. The CDR3 coding sequence is TGTGCCAGCAGCATAGATTTCTACGAGCAGTACTTC. This codes for CASSIDFYEQYF.

This chain joins TRBV2 and TRBJ1-5; D is ambiguous. This CDR3 is built from 12 residues. V was shortened by 4 bases and J by 2 bases, with 3 bases between the two germline ends. Germline CDR1 SNHLY, CDR2 FYNNEI. In nucleotides, the CDR3 is TGTGCCAGCAGTGGAGGCAATCAGCCCCAGCATTTT. Its protein product is CASSGGNQPQHF.

This chain uses TRBV5-6 with TRBJ2-5; D perhaps matches TRBD2 (5 bases). Looked up from germline, CDR1 is SGHDT and CDR2 is YYEEEE. This CDR3 has 14 amino acids. The germline V and J ends were trimmed by 3 bases and 4 bases, with 13 bases remaining between them. CDR3 in amino acids: CASSSRGSAETQYF. The CDR3 DNA is TGTGCCAGCAGCTCCCGAGGTAGCGCAGAGACCCAGTACTTC.